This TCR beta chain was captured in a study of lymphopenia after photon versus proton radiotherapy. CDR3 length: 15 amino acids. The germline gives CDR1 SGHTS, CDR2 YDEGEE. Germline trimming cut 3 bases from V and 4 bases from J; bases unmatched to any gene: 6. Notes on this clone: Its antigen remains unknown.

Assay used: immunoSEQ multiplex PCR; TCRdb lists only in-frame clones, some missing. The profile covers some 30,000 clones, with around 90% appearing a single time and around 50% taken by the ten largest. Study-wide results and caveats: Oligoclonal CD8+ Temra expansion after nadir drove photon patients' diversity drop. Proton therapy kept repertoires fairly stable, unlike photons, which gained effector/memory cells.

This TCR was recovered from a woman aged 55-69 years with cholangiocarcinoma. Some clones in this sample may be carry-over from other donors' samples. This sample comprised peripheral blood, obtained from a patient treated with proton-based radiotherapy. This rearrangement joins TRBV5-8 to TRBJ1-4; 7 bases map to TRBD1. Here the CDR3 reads CASSYGTALNEKLFF. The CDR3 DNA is TGTGCCAGCAGCTATGGGACAGCACTTAATGAAAAACTGTTTTTT. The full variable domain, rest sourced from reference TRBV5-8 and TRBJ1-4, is EAGVTQSPTHLIKTRGQQATLRCSPISGHTSVYWYQQALGLGLQFLLWYDEGEERNRGNFPPRFSGRQFPNYSSELNVNALELEDSALYLCASSYGTALNEKLFFGSGTQLSVL.